This T cell receptor beta chain stems from a study of cytomegalovirus exposure and HLA in healthy donors. PCR involved 60 Vbeta and 13 Jbeta primers. Authors' analysis steps: Approximately 11 million of the about 80 million unique TCR beta chains counted in a later analysis were shared. This table comes from immunoSEQ multiplex PCR, and its TCRdb copy is limited to in-frame clones, with some not included. Clone size and the V and J calls come from that table; the DNA yielded D and trimming. This sample yields roughly 100,000 clones, of which around 75% are seen a single time; roughly 2.8% belongs to the top ten. On this clone itself: No antigen is known for it.

V dropped 3 bases and J dropped 2; count of bases not matched to a gene: 13. Looked up from germline, CDR1 is GTSNPN and CDR2 is SVGIG (reference sequence). CDR3 length: 19 amino acids. Study-wide findings and caveats: With further analysis later on, most CMV-associated TCR beta chains appeared HLA-restricted. Prior analysis indicated that the majority of TCR beta V segments exhibited productivity approximately 87% or approximately 30% of the time. Later, an analysis showed that TCR beta chains associated with HLA were more clonally expanded than others that were equally common.

Sequences were obtained from PBMCs. This chain links TRBV30 with TRBJ2-1, with 13 nucleotides matching TRBD2. The source is a female donor in good health and CMV-seronegative. CDR3 region: CAWRPTLRTSGSTYNEQFF. DNA for the CDR3: TGTGCCTGGAGGCCGACGCTAAGGACTAGCGGGAGTACCTACAATGAGCAGTTCTTC. The full variable domain, with the rest looked up from reference TRBV30 and TRBJ2-1, is SQTIHQWPATLVQPVGSPLSLECTVEGTSNPNLYWYRQAAGRGLQLLFYSVGIGQISSEVPQNLSASRPQDRQFILSSKKLLLSDSGFYLCAWRPTLRTSGSTYNEQFFGPGTRLTVL.